This T cell receptor beta chain derives from a study of blood T cell repertoires in COVID-19. Generated by immunoSEQ multiplex PCR, the TCRdb table keeps only in-frame clones and is missing some. The sample lists 350,000 to 400,000 clones, about 89% occurring once. The germline V gene has CDR1 MNHNY and CDR2 SVGAGI (reference sequence). V lost 5 bases to trimming and J lost 4 bases; unmatched junction nucleotides: 9. The CDR3 is made up of 16 amino acids. The chain couples TRBV6-6 to TRBJ2-1, with 9 bases that match TRBD1. This receptor was identified in a woman in her thirties with COVID-19, enrolled during active disease. Sequencing used peripheral blood. CDR3 nucleotides: TGTGCCAGCAGTCGAACTACCGGGACAGGGTACAATGAGCAGTTCTTC. Translating gives CASSRTTGTGYNEQFF.